This T cell receptor (beta chain) was obtained from a study of T-cell memory formation after mild COVID-19. Using its own MiXCR run on the 5' RACE reads, TCRdb lists one record per CDR3 protein. Of roughly 580,000 distinct CDR3 sequences in the sample, approximately 18% were seen once. This clonotype was seen a few times. Antigen: not known. Broader study findings: Certain responding clones were present in pre-infection memory, suggesting participation of cross-reactive memory. Mostly located in CM and EM were contracting CD4+ clones, with contracting CD8+ clones located in EMRA.

Germline V lookup: CDR1 SNHLY, CDR2 FYNNEI. The CDR3 spans 14 residues. The V end lost 4 bases, the J end lost 3 bases, and 13 bases lay between the germline ends. The sample was PBMCs or a T cell subset sorted from them (not recorded which). The TCR sequence derives from an adult woman who had mild COVID-19 (a few samples of this study predate the infection). Cell type and time point are not known. The J gene is TRBJ2-7, the V gene TRBV2, with a tentative D call TRBD1 (5 bases). The DNA of the CDR3 is TGTGCCAGCAGTGGGCAGGGCCACCGCTACGAGCAGTACTTC. Amino acids: CASSGQGHRYEQYF.